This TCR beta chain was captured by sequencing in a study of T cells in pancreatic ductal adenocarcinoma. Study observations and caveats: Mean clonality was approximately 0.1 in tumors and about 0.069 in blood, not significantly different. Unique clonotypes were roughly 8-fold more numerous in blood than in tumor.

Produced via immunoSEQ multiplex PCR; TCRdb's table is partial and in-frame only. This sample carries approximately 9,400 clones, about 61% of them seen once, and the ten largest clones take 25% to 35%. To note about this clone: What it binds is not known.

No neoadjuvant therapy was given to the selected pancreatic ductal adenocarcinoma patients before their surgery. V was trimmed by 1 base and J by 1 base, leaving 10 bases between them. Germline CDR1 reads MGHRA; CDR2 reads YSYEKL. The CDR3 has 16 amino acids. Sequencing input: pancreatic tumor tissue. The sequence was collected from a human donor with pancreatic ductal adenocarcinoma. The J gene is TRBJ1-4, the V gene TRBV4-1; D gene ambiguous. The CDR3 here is CASSQAPKVTNEKLFF. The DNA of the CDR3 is TGCGCCAGCAGCCAAGCCCCCAAAGTAACTAATGAAAAACTGTTTTTT.